The rows below give T cell receptor beta chains drawn from one sample of a study of response to subunit inactivated influenza vaccine. TCRdb reprocessed the RT-PCR reads with MiXCR, giving one entry per CDR3 protein. Of some 500,000 distinct CDR3 sequences listed, about an eighth are singletons. Sequencing used PBMCs from blood, obtained more than 35 days after vaccination. The receptor source for this set is a middle-aged man who received an inactivated influenza vaccine. The CDR3 runs from the conserved cysteine through the conserved F or W. The D gene is left open where the match is weak. Clone size appears in some rows only: once, few, many, or a class for an expanded clone.

j_gene	v_gene	d_gene	abundance	CDR3aa	CDR3nt
TRBJ1-5	TRBV27	TRBD1	.	CASSSKGQGAQPQHF	TGTGCCAGCAGTTCGAAGGGACAGGGGGCTCAGCCCCAGCATTTT
TRBJ2-5	TRBV29-1	.	many	CSVDREETQYF	TGCAGCGTTGATCGGGAAGAGACCCAGTACTTC
TRBJ2-7	TRBV20-1	.	many	CSARDRSGIYEQYF	TGCAGTGCTAGAGACCGTAGCGGAATTTACGAGCAGTACTTC
TRBJ2-2	TRBV9	.	.	CASTQATNTGELFF	TGTGCCAGCACCCAGGCTACGAACACCGGGGAGCTGTTTTTT
TRBJ2-3	TRBV13	TRBD2	many	CASSYVWTSGSTGADTQYF	TGTGCCAGCAGTTACGTTTGGACTAGCGGGAGCACGGGGGCAGATACGCAGTATTTT
TRBJ1-1	TRBV6-1	.	.	CASSRPLKGAEAFF	TGTGCCAGCAGCCGACCCCTTAAGGGGGCTGAAGCTTTCTTT
TRBJ2-1	TRBV19	TRBD1	few	CATRGPPNEQFF	TGTGCCACCAGGGGGCCGCCAAATGAGCAGTTCTTC
TRBJ2-5	TRBV7-2	.	.	CAEIIRDFQETQYF	TGTGCCGAAATCATCCGGGACTTCCAAGAGACCCAGTACTTC
TRBJ2-7	TRBV7-9	TRBD2	.	CASSLAVAGEYEQYF	TGTGCCAGCAGCTTAGCGGTAGCGGGAGAATACGAGCAGTACTTC
TRBJ2-1	TRBV29-1	TRBD1	.	CSGVTGSSYNEQFF	TGCAGCGGCGTGACAGGGAGCTCCTACAATGAGCAGTTCTTC
TRBJ2-3	TRBV6-5	.	.	CASSYGDSTDTQYF	TGTGCCAGCAGTTACGGGGATAGCACAGATACGCAGTATTTT
TRBJ2-3	TRBV7-3	TRBD1	few	CASSALGGLDTQYF	TGTGCCAGCAGCGCGCTAGGGGGCTTAGATACGCAGTATTTT
TRBJ2-7	TRBV5-1	TRBD2	.	CASSLTSGITYKQYF	TGCGCCAGCAGCTTGACTAGCGGGATTACCTACAAGCAGTACTTC
TRBJ2-1	TRBV6-2/TRBV6-3	TRBD2	few	CASKPVTSGRRIYNEQFF	TGTGCCAGCAAGCCGGTGACTAGCGGGAGACGGATCTACAATGAGCAGTTCTTC
TRBJ2-3	TRBV11-2	TRBD2	.	CASRFAGGRTDTQYF	TGTGCCAGCAGGTTCGCGGGGGGGCGGACAGATACGCAGTATTTT
TRBJ2-2	TRBV10-3	TRBD1	.	CAIHRGQPNTGELFF	TGTGCCATCCATAGGGGACAGCCGAACACCGGGGAGCTGTTTTTT
TRBJ1-3	TRBV7-6	.	.	CASGAGSSSGNTIYF	TGTGCCAGCGGCGCGGGGTCATCCTCTGGAAACACCATATATTTT
TRBJ2-7	TRBV6-5	TRBD2	many	CASSYSSGGGYEQYF	TGTGCCAGCAGTTACTCTAGCGGGGGGGGGTACGAGCAGTACTTC
TRBJ2-5	TRBV6-1	.	.	CASRPGAPGTQYF	TGTGCCAGCAGGCCGGGCGCCCCGGGGACCCAGTACTTC
TRBJ2-1	TRBV14	TRBD1	.	CASSGTGVRSYNEQFF	TGTGCCAGCAGCGGGACAGGGGTCAGATCCTACAATGAGCAGTTCTTC
TRBJ2-3	TRBV28	TRBD1	.	CASSFGTGITDTQYF	TGTGCCAGCAGTTTCGGGACAGGGATCACAGATACGCAGTATTTT
TRBJ1-2	TRBV15	.	few	CATSRGGSGGGYTF	TGTGCCACCAGCAGAGGCGGCTCCGGTGGGGGCTACACCTTC
TRBJ1-5	TRBV12-3/TRBV12-4	.	many	CASSPGIGRNNQPQHF	TGTGCCAGCAGTCCCGGGATAGGGCGTAACAATCAGCCCCAGCATTTT